This entry is about one T cell receptor beta chain. The data were taken from a study of T cell responses to AZD1222 COVID-19 vaccine. With V trimmed by 9 bases and J by 1 base, 3 bases remained unmatched. The CDR3 extends over 13 amino acids. Germline V gene sequence: CDR1 MNHEY, CDR2 SMNVEV (reference sequence). The protocol was immunoSEQ multiplex PCR, while the TCRdb copy is restricted to in-frame clones and leaves out a portion. The repertoire holds 85,000 to 100,000 clones, with approximately 91% as singletons. The starting material was peripheral blood, obtained on day 0 of AZD1222 vaccination. The origin of this receptor is an adult in good health. This chain connects TRBV27 to TRBJ2-1; 7 nucleotides align to TRBD2. The CDR3 reads CASTGGSYNEQFF. The DNA of the CDR3 is TGTGCCAGTACGGGGGGTTCCTACAATGAGCAGTTCTTC.